This T cell receptor beta chain stems from a study of blood T cell repertoires in COVID-19. This clone showed up just a few times. Measured with immunoSEQ multiplex PCR; TCRdb has only the in-frame clones, and not every one. The table includes fewer than 95,000 clones, approximately 86% detected once. The sequenced sample consisted of peripheral blood. The TCR originated in a male donor with acute or convalescent COVID-19.

CDR3 sequence: CASGSSGGLYNEQFF. DNA of the CDR3: TGTGCCAGTGGATCTAGCGGGGGGCTCTACAATGAGCAGTTCTTC. The J gene is TRBJ2-1, the V gene TRBV19, with 11 bases aligning to TRBD2. CDR1 is LNHDA, CDR2 SQIVND, per germline (reference sequence). This CDR3 region has 15 residues. Trimming at V came to 8 bases and at J to 3 bases, leaving 6 bases not matched to a gene.